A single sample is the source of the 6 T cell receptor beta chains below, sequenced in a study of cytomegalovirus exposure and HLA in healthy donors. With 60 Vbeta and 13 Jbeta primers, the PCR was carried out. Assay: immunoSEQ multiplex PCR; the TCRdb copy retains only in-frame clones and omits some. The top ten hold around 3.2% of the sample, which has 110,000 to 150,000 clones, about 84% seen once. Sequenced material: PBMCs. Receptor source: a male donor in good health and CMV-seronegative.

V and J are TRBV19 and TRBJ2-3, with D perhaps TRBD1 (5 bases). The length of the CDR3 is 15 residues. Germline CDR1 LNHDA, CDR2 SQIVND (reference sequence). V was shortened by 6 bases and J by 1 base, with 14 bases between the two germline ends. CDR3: CASSKIRGRTDTQYF. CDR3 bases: TGTGCCAGTAGCAAAATTAGGGGCCGCACAGATACGCAGTATTTT.

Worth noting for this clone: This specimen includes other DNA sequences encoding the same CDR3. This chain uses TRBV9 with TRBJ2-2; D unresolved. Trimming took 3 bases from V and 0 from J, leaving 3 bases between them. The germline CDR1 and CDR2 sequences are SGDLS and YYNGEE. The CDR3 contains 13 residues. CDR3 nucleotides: TGTGCCAGCAGCGCGTCGAACACCGGGGAGCTGTTTTTT. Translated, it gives CASSASNTGELFF.

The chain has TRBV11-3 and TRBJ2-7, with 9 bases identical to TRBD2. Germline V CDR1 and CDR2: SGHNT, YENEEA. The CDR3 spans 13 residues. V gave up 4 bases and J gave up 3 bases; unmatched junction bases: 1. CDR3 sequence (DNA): TGTGCCAGCAGCTCTAGCGGGAACTACGAGCAGTACTTC. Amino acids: CASSSSGNYEQYF.

CDR3 bases: TGTGCCAGTAGCCCAGGACTAGCGGGCTACGAGCAGTACTTC. Amino acid sequence: CASSPGLAGYEQYF. The chain recombines TRBV19 with TRBJ2-7; 11 nucleotides match TRBD2. This CDR3 contains 14 residues. V dropped 6 bases and J dropped 3; count of bases not matched to a gene: 4. In germline, CDR1 is LNHDA, CDR2 SQIVND (reference sequence).

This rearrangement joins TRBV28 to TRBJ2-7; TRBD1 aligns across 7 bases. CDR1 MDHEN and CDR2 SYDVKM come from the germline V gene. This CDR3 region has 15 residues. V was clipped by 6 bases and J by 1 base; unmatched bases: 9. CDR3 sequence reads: CASSPTGPASYEQYF. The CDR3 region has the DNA TGTGCCAGCAGCCCGACAGGGCCCGCATCCTACGAGCAGTACTTC.

CDR3 nucleotide sequence: TGTGCCAGTAGTACCACAGGGATAAAATATGGCTACACCTTC. Its protein product is CASSTTGIKYGYTF. The chain joins TRBV19 to TRBJ1-2, with a possible D match to TRBD1 (6 bases). Trimming took off 4 bases at V and 5 bases at J, with 14 bases between the two ends. In germline, CDR1 is LNHDA, CDR2 SQIVND (reference sequence). The CDR3 is 14 amino acids.